These T cell receptor beta chains were read from a single sample in a study of naive and memory T cell subsets. MiXCR was run by TCRdb on the UMI-ligation and nested PCR reads, yielding one entry per CDR3 protein. In the table there are roughly 99,000 distinct CDR3 sequences, around 11% of which are singletons. The material sequenced was naive CD4+ T cells from blood. Every receptor here comes from a human donor in good health. The CDR3 runs from the conserved cysteine through the conserved F or W. Each record gives: J gene, D gene, clone size, V gene, CDR3 protein, CDR3 DNA. D genes are given only for firm matches. Clone size is given for some rows only: seen once, a few or many times, or a class if the clone is expanded.

>TRBJ2-1|-|many|TRBV20-1
CSARSPGVLPGKQFF
TGCAGTGCTAGAAGCCCGGGAGTTCTTCCGGGGAAGCAGTTCTTC
>TRBJ1-6|-|-|TRBV18
CASSPPGQINSPLHF
TGTGCCAGCTCACCACCAGGACAGATTAATTCACCCCTCCACTTT
>TRBJ2-3|-|few|TRBV5-1
CASSLARDLNTQYF
TGCGCCAGCAGCTTAGCCAGGGATCTCAATACGCAGTATTTT
>TRBJ2-7|TRBD2|-|TRBV20-1
CSAREFTSGSSEQYF
TGCAGTGCTAGAGAATTCACTAGCGGGAGTAGCGAGCAGTACTTC
>TRBJ2-2|TRBD2|few|TRBV12-3/TRBV12-4
CASSPRKSGGPTGELFF
TGTGCCAGCAGCCCTCGGAAAAGCGGGGGGCCCACCGGGGAGCTGTTTTTT
>TRBJ2-4|-|-|TRBV12-3/TRBV12-4
CASGNRTPRAIQYF
TGTGCCAGCGGAAATAGGACCCCCCGAGCCATTCAGTACTTC
>TRBJ1-4|-|-|TRBV5-1
CASSSSTSGGPKLFF
TGCGCCAGCAGCTCTTCGACCTCCGGGGGCCCCAAACTGTTTTTT
>TRBJ2-7|-|-|TRBV10-3
CAISGTGPYEQYF
TGTGCCATCAGTGGTACTGGTCCCTACGAGCAGTACTTC
>TRBJ2-2|-|many|TRBV5-1
CASSLSSETGELFF
TGCGCCAGCAGCCTATCTAGCGAAACCGGGGAGCTGTTTTTT
>TRBJ2-2|-|few|TRBV7-6
CASSLSIGPGELFF
TGTGCCAGCAGCTTAAGCATAGGTCCCGGGGAGCTGTTTTTT
>TRBJ1-6|-|many|TRBV6-1
CAGKLTDRLNNSPLHF
TGTGCCGGCAAACTGACCGACAGGCTCAATAATTCACCCCTCCACTTT
>TRBJ1-6|-|-|TRBV18
CASSPGLPSRSSPLHF
TGTGCCAGCTCACCCGGACTCCCGTCGAGGAGTTCACCCCTCCACTTT
>TRBJ2-7|TRBD1|-|TRBV14
CASSQVGLRDRVYEQYF
TGTGCCAGCAGCCAAGTAGGGCTCCGGGACAGGGTCTACGAGCAGTACTTC
>TRBJ2-1|-|few|TRBV6-2/TRBV6-3
CASRATGMYNEQFF
TGTGCCAGCAGAGCAACGGGTATGTACAATGAGCAGTTCTTC
>TRBJ2-2|TRBD2|-|TRBV30
CAWSLASGRLANTGELFF
TGTGCCTGGAGTTTGGCTAGCGGGAGGTTGGCGAACACCGGGGAGCTGTTTTTT
>TRBJ1-1|-|-|TRBV11-2
CASTPAGMAAFF
TGTGCCAGCACCCCAGCGGGTATGGCAGCTTTCTTT
>TRBJ2-7|-|-|TRBV20-1
CSAAYARPRGHEQHF
TGCAGTGCTGCCTACGCTAGGCCCCGAGGCCACGAGCAGCACTTC
>TRBJ2-7|TRBD2|many|TRBV20-1
CSAVRGRAVRDEQYF
TGCAGTGCTGTCCGCGGGAGGGCCGTGCGGGACGAGCAGTACTTC
>TRBJ2-5|-|-|TRBV28
CAIKGGGAGEEETQYF
TGTGCCATCAAGGGAGGAGGGGCCGGTGAGGAAGAGACCCAGTACTTC
>TRBJ2-3|-|few|TRBV30
CAWSRTKEGADTQYF
TGTGCCTGGAGCCGTACTAAGGAGGGCGCAGATACGCAGTATTTT
>TRBJ2-2|-|-|TRBV19
CASSDRRAVYTGELFF
TGTGCCAGTAGTGACCGCAGGGCGGTTTACACCGGGGAGCTGTTTTTT
>TRBJ1-1|-|-|TRBV29-1
CSVSGRGNTEAFF
TGCAGCGTTAGCGGGAGGGGGAACACTGAAGCTTTCTTT
>TRBJ1-1|TRBD1|-|TRBV20-1
CSARDETLGTGLNTEAFF
TGCAGTGCTAGAGACGAAACATTGGGGACAGGGCTGAACACTGAAGCTTTCTTT
>TRBJ2-3|TRBD1|few|TRBV2
CASSADRGLIDTQYF
TGTGCCAGCAGTGCCGACAGGGGGCTTATAGATACGCAGTATTTT
>TRBJ1-1|-|once|TRBV11-2
CASSLGRGETNTEAFF
TGTGCCAGCAGCTTAGGTAGAGGGGAAACGAACACTGAAGCTTTCTTT
>TRBJ1-1|-|once|TRBV7-3
CASSLGGRAFF
TGTGCCAGCAGCTTAGGCGGTCGGGCTTTCTTT
>TRBJ1-2|-|-|TRBV6-2/TRBV6-3
CASSTGIAYGYTF
TGTGCCAGCAGCACCGGGATCGCCTATGGCTACACCTTC
>TRBJ2-5|TRBD1|-|TRBV3-1
CASGTRGSQETQYF
TGTGCCAGCGGCACCAGGGGGAGCCAAGAGACCCAGTACTTC
>TRBJ1-5|-|many|TRBV12-3/TRBV12-4
CASSSHSNQPQHF
TGTGCCAGCAGTTCCCATAGCAATCAGCCCCAGCATTTT
>TRBJ2-7|TRBD1|many|TRBV25-1
CASSIRQGGHEQYF
TGTGCCAGCAGTATCCGACAGGGGGGTCACGAGCAGTACTTC
>TRBJ2-7|-|few|TRBV2
CASSEPYEQYF
TGTGCCAGCAGTGAGCCCTACGAGCAGTACTTC
>TRBJ2-1|TRBD2|-|TRBV7-9
CASRYIPLTSAERFF
TGTGCCAGCAGATACATCCCTCTGACTAGCGCGGAGAGGTTCTTC
>TRBJ2-1|-|few|TRBV5-6
CASSSGVLSYNEQFF
TGTGCCAGCAGTTCAGGGGTCCTCTCCTACAATGAGCAGTTCTTC
>TRBJ2-7|-|few|TRBV4-2
CASSQGQHSYEQYF
TGTGCCAGCAGCCAAGGTCAGCATTCCTACGAGCAGTACTTC
>TRBJ2-7|-|many|TRBV11-2
CASTSIAGRYYEQYF
TGTGCCAGCACCTCCATCGCCGGACGTTACTACGAGCAGTACTTC
>TRBJ2-3|-|many|TRBV20-1
CSAMGGSTDTQYF
TGCAGTGCTATGGGGGGAAGCACAGATACGCAGTATTTT
>TRBJ1-1|TRBD1|-|TRBV6-2/TRBV6-3
CASSYLRQGVTEAFF
TGTGCCAGCAGTTACCTTAGGCAGGGGGTCACTGAAGCTTTCTTT
>TRBJ2-1|-|many|TRBV7-1
CASSGTTNGHNEQFF
TGTGCCAGCAGCGGGACAACGAACGGCCACAATGAGCAGTTCTTC
>TRBJ2-7|-|few|TRBV28
CASSLSRGHSYEQYF
TGTGCCAGCAGTTTATCGAGGGGACACTCCTACGAGCAGTACTTC
>TRBJ2-3|TRBD2|-|TRBV7-2
CASSFGGAGDTQYF
TGTGCCAGCAGCTTCGGGGGGGCTGGGGATACGCAGTATTTT
>TRBJ2-7|-|many|TRBV29-1
CSVDLTGAGGPQYF
TGCAGCGTTGATTTGACTGGAGCAGGCGGACCCCAGTACTTC
>TRBJ2-7|-|many|TRBV7-9
CASTDRRGSYEQYF
TGTGCCAGCACCGACCGGAGGGGTAGCTACGAGCAGTACTTC
>TRBJ2-5|-|-|TRBV5-1
CASKTSSQETQYF
TGCGCCAGTAAGACTTCCAGCCAAGAGACCCAGTACTTC
>TRBJ2-7|-|-|TRBV10-3
CAISGSYEQYF
TGTGCCATCAGTGGCAGTTACGAGCAGTACTTC
>TRBJ2-7|TRBD2|many|TRBV29-1
CSVGTSGRRYEQYF
TGCAGCGTGGGGACTAGCGGGAGACGGTACGAGCAGTACTTC
>TRBJ1-4|-|-|TRBV6-6
CASSHGAKGEKLFF
TGTGCCAGCAGCCACGGGGCGAAAGGGGAAAAACTGTTTTTT
>TRBJ1-4|-|-|TRBV28
CASSSPGGTSEKLFF
TGTGCCAGCAGTTCCCCAGGAGGGACTTCCGAAAAACTGTTTTTT
>TRBJ2-1|-|few|TRBV7-2
CASTAESPGVSYNEQFF
TGTGCCAGCACCGCGGAATCCCCGGGGGTCTCCTACAATGAGCAGTTCTTC
>TRBJ2-1|-|-|TRBV20-1
CSARDRWTASYNEQFF
TGCAGTGCTAGAGATCGTTGGACAGCCTCCTACAATGAGCAGTTCTTC
>TRBJ2-1|-|few|TRBV5-5
CASSSPGQHNEQFF
TGTGCCAGCAGCTCTCCGGGACAACACAATGAGCAGTTCTTC
>TRBJ2-7|TRBD1|many|TRBV28
CASRTGTGAVEQYF
TGTGCCAGCAGGACCGGGACAGGGGCCGTGGAGCAGTACTTC
>TRBJ2-5|-|few|TRBV19
CASSIKHGETQYF
TGTGCCAGTAGTATAAAACACGGAGAGACCCAGTACTTC
>TRBJ2-3|-|-|TRBV20-1
CSALGSTDTQYF
TGCAGTGCTCTGGGAAGCACAGATACGCAGTATTTT
>TRBJ2-3|-|-|TRBV4-2
CASSQGGRGEDTQYF
TGTGCCAGCAGCCAAGGAGGACGCGGTGAGGATACGCAGTATTTT